This is a list of T cell receptor beta chains from one sample in a study of Graves' ophthalmopathy and Graves' hyperthyroidism. TCRdb recomputed calls from the multiplex PCR reads with MiXCR, one row per CDR3 protein. This repertoire shows almost 750,000 distinct CDR3 sequences, roughly 40% found once; its top ten account for approximately 43%. The source material was peripheral blood. The receptors were sampled from an adult man with Graves' ophthalmopathy. Each CDR3 is given with its conserved first and last residue. The D gene is left open where the match is weak. Clone sizes are given selectively: once, few, many, or a class where the clone is expanded.

15	.	TRBV16	TRBJ1-3	.	CASSIGQSDGNTIYF	TGTGCCAGCAGCATAGGACAATCGGATGGAAACACCATATATTTT
14	.	TRBV29-1	TRBJ2-2	many	CSVDGGPSDGELFF	TGCAGCGTTGATGGAGGACCTTCTGACGGGGAGCTGTTTTTT
15	.	TRBV24-1	TRBJ2-3	once	CATSDSRQGTDTQYF	TGTGCCACCAGTGATTCTCGACAGGGCACAGATACGCAGTATTTT
13	.	TRBV10-2	TRBJ1-3	.	CASSESGQVAIYF	TGCGCCAGCAGTGAATCAGGACAAGTAGCCATATATTTT
17	TRBD2	TRBV7-9	TRBJ2-7	.	CASSPSGLAGGGHEQYF	TGTGCCAGCAGCCCCTCCGGACTAGCGGGGGGAGGGCACGAGCAGTACTTC
13	.	TRBV20-1	TRBJ2-5	.	CSAIGQNAKTQYF	TGCAGTGCTATTGGACAGAACGCGAAGACCCAGTACTTC
15	TRBD1	TRBV10-2	TRBJ2-7	many	CASSHKPGTGVEQYF	TGCGCCAGCAGTCACAAACCCGGGACAGGGGTAGAGCAGTACTTC
16	TRBD1	TRBV7-9	TRBJ2-6	.	CASRRQGVSGANVLTF	TGTGCCAGCAGAAGACAGGGAGTAAGTGGGGCCAACGTCCTGACTTTC
15	.	TRBV19	TRBJ1-1	few	CASSTTTSPNTEAFF	TGTGCCAGTAGTACAACCACCAGTCCGAACACTGAAGCTTTCTTT
14	.	TRBV29-1	TRBJ2-2	many	CSVGRGRLVGELFF	TGCAGCGTTGGGAGGGGGCGCTTGGTCGGGGAGCTGTTTTTT
13	.	TRBV12-3/TRBV12-4	TRBJ1-2	few	CASSSRTSRGYTF	TGTGCCAGCAGTTCTCGCACCTCCCGGGGCTACACCTTC
15	.	TRBV10-3	TRBJ1-1	.	CASSYSRLGNTEAFF	TGTGCCAGCAGTTACTCGAGGCTAGGGAACACTGAAGCTTTCTTT
15	.	TRBV2	TRBJ1-1	.	CASSLGGGSISEAFF	TGTGCCAGCAGCTTAGGCGGCGGTTCTATTTCTGAAGCTTTCTTT
14	.	TRBV7-2	TRBJ2-3	once	CASSFEQLRDTQYF	TGTGCCAGCAGCTTTGAACAGCTCCGGGATACGCAGTATTTT
13	.	TRBV20-1	TRBJ1-5	many	CSVGGLGDQPQHF	TGCAGTGTCGGAGGTTTGGGCGATCAGCCCCAGCATTTT
17	.	TRBV7-2	TRBJ2-7	.	CASSSLGRTQGPPEQYF	TGTGCCAGTAGCTCACTGGGCCGGACCCAAGGGCCACCCGAGCAGTACTTC
13	.	TRBV10-3	TRBJ1-1	many	CAISATGNTEAFF	TGTGCCATCAGTGCTACAGGGAACACTGAAGCTTTCTTT
15	.	TRBV19	TRBJ1-4	few	CASSTGFFTNEKLFF	TGTGCCAGTAGTACAGGGTTTTTCACTAATGAAAAACTGTTTTTT
17	.	TRBV20-1	TRBJ1-5	.	CSARDLFGQGSNQPQHF	TGCAGTGCTAGAGATCTATTCGGGCAGGGAAGCAATCAGCCCCAGCATTTT
15	TRBD1	TRBV10-3	TRBJ2-7	.	CASSYTAGGGYEQYF	TGTGCCAGCAGTTACACGGCAGGGGGCGGCTACGAGCAGTACTTC
15	.	TRBV5-1	TRBJ1-1	once	CASSYRQDLNTEAFF	TGCGCCAGCAGTTACAGACAGGACCTAAACACTGAAGCTTTCTTT
12	.	TRBV10-2	TRBJ1-2	.	CASSATGEGYTF	TGTGCCAGCAGTGCGACGGGGGAAGGCTACACCTTC
13	.	TRBV14	TRBJ1-1	many	CASSQDLITEAFF	TGTGCCAGCAGCCAAGATCTCATCACTGAAGCTTTCTTT
15	TRBD1	TRBV19	TRBJ1-2	many	CASSIPRTGEGGYTF	TGTGCCAGTAGTATTCCCCGGACAGGGGAAGGCGGCTACACCTTC
15	.	TRBV20-1	TRBJ2-7	few	CSARDSRGPVYEQYF	TGCAGTGCTAGAGATTCCCGGGGTCCGGTCTACGAGCAGTACTTC
15	.	TRBV7-9	TRBJ1-2	.	CASSSALGVGYGYTF	TGTGCCAGCAGCTCAGCCCTTGGGGTCGGCTATGGCTACACCTTC
14	TRBD1	TRBV10-2	TRBJ1-1	many	CASRIRDSNTEAFF	TGCGCCAGCAGAATAAGGGACAGTAACACTGAAGCTTTCTTT
15	TRBD1	TRBV7-9	TRBJ1-3	few	CASSIGDREANTIYF	TGTGCCAGCAGCATCGGCGACAGGGAAGCAAACACCATATATTTT
13	.	TRBV2	TRBJ1-4	once	CASSEDGGEKLFF	TGTGCCAGCAGTGAAGACGGGGGGGAAAAACTGTTTTTT
15	.	TRBV7-9	TRBJ1-1	few	CASSPEGGWNTEAFF	TGTGCCAGCAGCCCCGAGGGGGGCTGGAACACTGAAGCTTTCTTT
14	TRBD1	TRBV10-3	TRBJ1-1	.	CAISEQGAGTEAFF	TGTGCCATCAGTGAACAGGGGGCAGGGACTGAAGCTTTCTTT
11	.	TRBV2	TRBJ2-7	once	CATSRGNEQYF	TGTGCCACCAGCAGAGGGAATGAGCAGTACTTC
14	.	TRBV7-8	TRBJ2-5	many	CASSPDPLGEAQYF	TGTGCCAGCAGCCCGGACCCCTTGGGGGAGGCCCAGTACTTC